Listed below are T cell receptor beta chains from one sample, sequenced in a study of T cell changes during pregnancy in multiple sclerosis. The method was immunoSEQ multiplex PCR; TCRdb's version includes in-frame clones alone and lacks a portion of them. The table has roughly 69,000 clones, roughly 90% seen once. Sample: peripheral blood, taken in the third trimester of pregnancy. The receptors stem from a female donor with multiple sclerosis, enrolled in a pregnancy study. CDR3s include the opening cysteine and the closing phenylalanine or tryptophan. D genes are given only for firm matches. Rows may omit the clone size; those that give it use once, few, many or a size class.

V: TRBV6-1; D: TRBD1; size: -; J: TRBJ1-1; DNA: TGTGCCAGCAGTGAAGCCTGGACAGGGATCACTGAAGCTTTCTTT; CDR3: CASSEAWTGITEAFF
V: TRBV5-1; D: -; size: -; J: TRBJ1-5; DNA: TGCGCCAGCAGCTTGGCCGGCTTGACAGGTAGCAATCAGCCCCAGCATTTT; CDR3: CASSLAGLTGSNQPQHF
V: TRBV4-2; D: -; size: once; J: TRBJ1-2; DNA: TGTGCCAGCAGTCGGAAGGACATGTCTGGCTACACCTTC; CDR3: CASSRKDMSGYTF
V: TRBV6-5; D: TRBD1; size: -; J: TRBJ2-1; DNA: TGTGCCAGCAGTTCCGGACAGGACTACAATGAGCAGTTCTTC; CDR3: CASSSGQDYNEQFF
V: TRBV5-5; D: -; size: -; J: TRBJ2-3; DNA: TGTGCCAGCAGCTTTAGTGTTGAAGATACGCAGTATTTT; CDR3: CASSFSVEDTQYF
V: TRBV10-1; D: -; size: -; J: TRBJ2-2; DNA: TGCGCCAGCGGAAACTACCGGGCCGGGGAGCTGTTTTTT; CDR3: CASGNYRAGELFF
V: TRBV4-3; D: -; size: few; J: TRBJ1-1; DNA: TGCGCCAGCTCATCGTTCCCCTCGTCGATCGGTACTGAAGCTTTCTTT; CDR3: CASSSFPSSIGTEAFF
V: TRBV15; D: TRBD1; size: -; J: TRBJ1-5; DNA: TGTGCCACCAGCAGGGGCCCGGGACAGGGGGCAGGCAATCAGCCCCAGCATTTT; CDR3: CATSRGPGQGAGNQPQHF
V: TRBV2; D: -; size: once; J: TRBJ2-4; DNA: TGTGCCAGCACAGGTGGGGCAGCCAAAAACATTCAGTACTTC; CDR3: CASTGGAAKNIQYF
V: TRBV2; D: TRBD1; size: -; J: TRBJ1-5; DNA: TGTGCCAGCAGAGTCGGGACAGGGGGCAATCAGCCCCAGCATTTT; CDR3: CASRVGTGGNQPQHF
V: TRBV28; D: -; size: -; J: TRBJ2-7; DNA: TGTGCCAGCTCCTGGGGCACAGGGTCCTACGAGCAGTACTTC; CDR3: CASSWGTGSYEQYF
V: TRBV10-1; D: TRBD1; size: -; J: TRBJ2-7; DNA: TGCGCCAGCAGTGAGTCGATGTCCAGGGGGTACGAGCAGTACTTC; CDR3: CASSESMSRGYEQYF